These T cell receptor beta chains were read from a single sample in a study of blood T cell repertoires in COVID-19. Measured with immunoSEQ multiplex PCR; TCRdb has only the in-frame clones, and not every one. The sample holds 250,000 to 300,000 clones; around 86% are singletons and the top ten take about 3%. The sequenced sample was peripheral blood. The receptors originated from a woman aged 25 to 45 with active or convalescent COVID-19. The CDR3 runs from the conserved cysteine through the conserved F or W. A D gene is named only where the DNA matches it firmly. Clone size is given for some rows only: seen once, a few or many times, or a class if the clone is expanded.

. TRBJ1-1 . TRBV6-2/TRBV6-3 TGTGCCAGCAGTTACCAGCGGGGGAACACTGAAGCTTTCTTT CASSYQRGNTEAFF
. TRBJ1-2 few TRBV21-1 TGTGCCAGCAGCGACCGACAGGTGAACTATGGCTACACCTTC CASSDRQVNYGYTF
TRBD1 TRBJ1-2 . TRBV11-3 TGTGCCAGCAGCTCCGACAGGGGGCGACGCTATGGCTACACCTTC CASSSDRGRRYGYTF
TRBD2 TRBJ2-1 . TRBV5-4 TGTGCCAGCAGCCCCGGACTAGCGGAAACCTACAATGAGCAGTTCTTC CASSPGLAETYNEQFF
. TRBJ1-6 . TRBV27 TGTGCCAGCAGTGTTACCGGGACAACAAACAATTCACCCCTCCACTTT CASSVTGTTNNSPLHF
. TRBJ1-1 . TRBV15 TGTGCCACCAGCAGAGACAGGGGATTGAACACTGAAGCTTTCTTT CATSRDRGLNTEAFF
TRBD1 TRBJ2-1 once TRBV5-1 TGCGCCAGCAGCTACACCGGGACAGGGATGAATGAGCAGTTCTTC CASSYTGTGMNEQFF
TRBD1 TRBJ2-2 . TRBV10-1 TGCGCCAGCGGAGCCGGGACAGGAACCACCGGGGAGCTGTTTTTT CASGAGTGTTGELFF
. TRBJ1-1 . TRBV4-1 TGCGCCAGCAGCCAAGATCAGGGAAGGAACACTGAAGCTTTCTTT CASSQDQGRNTEAFF
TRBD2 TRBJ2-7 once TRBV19 TGTGCCAGTAGTTGGACTAGCGCAACCTACGAGCAGTACTTC CASSWTSATYEQYF
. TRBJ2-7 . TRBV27 TGTGCCAGCAGTTTAAGGGGTTTCGACGAGCAGTACTTC CASSLRGFDEQYF
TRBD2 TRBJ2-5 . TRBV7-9 TGTGCCAGCAGCTTAGGGAGGACTAGCGGGGGTCAAGAGACCCAGTACTTC CASSLGRTSGGQETQYF
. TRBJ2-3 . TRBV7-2 TGTGCCAGCAGCTTATTGGCAGCGAGCGATACGCAGTATTTT CASSLLAASDTQYF
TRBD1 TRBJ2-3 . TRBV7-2 TGTGCCAGCAGCTTAGTAACAGGGGGTGGCACAGATACGCAGTATTTT CASSLVTGGGTDTQYF